The next 27 T cell receptor beta chains were all read from a single sample in a study of T cell responses to AZD1222 COVID-19 vaccine (dated by TCRdb to the early 2020s). The time point label corresponds to: about 28 days (+/-7) after the second vaccine dose. The library came from the immunoSEQ multiplex PCR assay. TCRdb stores this immuneACCESS table with in-frame sequences only. Part of the clones is absent; in the studies checked, under half of the shortfall reflects unresolved V genes, and no reason is known for the rest. The sample data list about 140,000 clones, and 80% to 95% of these were observed just once. Less than 1.5% of the sample is taken by the ten largest. The source material was peripheral blood, sampled 28 days after the second AZD1222 dose. These receptors were collected from an adult who received the AZD1222 COVID-19 vaccine.

This chain uses TRBV9 with TRBJ2-7; D may be TRBD2 (6 bases). Trimming removed 0 bases at V and 1 base at J, with 11 bases between. There are 15 residues in the CDR3. Germline V CDR1 and CDR2: SGDLS, YYNGEE. CDR3 in DNA: TGTGCCAGCAGCGTAGGGGCAGGGACTTCCTACGAGCAGTACTTC. Amino acids: CASSVGAGTSYEQYF.

The chain has TRBV15 and TRBJ1-2, with D unresolved. The V and J ends lost 0 bases and 0 bases respectively, with 23 bases between them. The CDR3 totals 20 residues. The germline gives CDR1 LNHNV, CDR2 YYDKDF (reference sequence). CDR3 residues: CATSRDRVGSLDDANYGYTF. CDR3 DNA sequence: TGTGCCACCAGCAGAGATCGAGTAGGGTCCTTAGACGACGCTAACTATGGCTACACCTTC.

This chain uses TRBV10-1 with TRBJ2-3; 7 bases are a match to TRBD2. J gave up 0 bases and V 0 bases, and 6 bases lay outside the gene matches. The CDR3 length is 17 residues. The germline V gene encodes CDR1 WNHNN and CDR2 SYGVQD (reference sequence). CDR3: CASSESRTRSSTDTQYF. CDR3 in DNA: TGCGCCAGCAGTGAGTCGCGGACTAGGTCAAGCACAGATACGCAGTATTTT.

The table lists this clone with a count of one. The CDR3 is CASSGGASGTGNTEAFF. The CDR3, as DNA: TGTGCCAGCAGCGGAGGGGCCTCCGGGACAGGGAACACTGAAGCTTTCTTT. The J gene is TRBJ1-1, the V gene TRBV7-9; 8 bases are shared with TRBD1. In germline, CDR1 is SEHNR, CDR2 FQNEAQ (reference sequence). Trimming removed 5 bases from V and 1 base from J; junction bases left unmatched: 12. The CDR3 runs to 17 residues. Full variable domain (outside the CDR3, taken from reference TRBV7-9 and TRBJ1-1): DTGVSQNPRHKITKRGQNVTFRCDPISEHNRLYWYRQTLGQGPEFLTYFQNEAQLEKSRLLSDRFSAERPKGSFSTLEIQRTEQGDSAMYLCASSGGASGTGNTEAFFGQGTRLTVV.

The rearrangement joins TRBV4-1 to TRBJ2-1, with a weak D call TRBD2 (5 bases). The CDR3 extends over 16 amino acids. Trimming removed 4 bases from V and 3 bases from J, with 16 bases in between. Per germline, CDR1 MGHRA and CDR2 YSYEKL. In nucleotides, the CDR3 is TGCGCCAGCAGCCTGGAGGCACTAGAGGGCTACAATGAGCAGTTCTTC. Translating gives CASSLEALEGYNEQFF.

The genes are TRBV29-1 and TRBJ1-4; TRBD1 is a possible D gene (6 bases). With 2 bases removed from V and 8 bases from J, the gap between germline ends came to 9 bases. This CDR3 has 12 amino acids. The germline CDR1 and CDR2 sequences are SQVTM and ANQGSEA. Here the CDR3 reads CSVETGNEKLFF. Written as DNA, the CDR3 is TGCAGCGTTGAAACAGGGAACGAAAAACTGTTTTTT.

The V gene is TRBV5-1, the J gene TRBJ1-5; 7 bases map to TRBD1. Germline CDR1 SGHRS, CDR2 YFSETQ. The CDR3 is 13 residues long. Trimming removed 3 bases from V and 4 bases from J; junction bases left unmatched: 1. The CDR3 coding sequence is TGCGCCAGCAGCTGGGGACAGAATCAGCCCCAGCATTTT. Translation gives CASSWGQNQPQHF.

The genes are TRBV19 and TRBJ2-5; no firm D call. CDR1 and CDR2 from the germline V gene are LNHDA and SQIVND (reference sequence). V was clipped by 7 bases and J by 1 base, with 13 bases between them. This CDR3 comprises 14 residues. CDR3 sequence reads: CASIGHGVQETQYF. CDR3 nucleotides: TGTGCCAGTATCGGCCATGGGGTCCAAGAGACCCAGTACTTC.

V gene TRBV11-2 combines with J gene TRBJ2-1, with a tentative D call TRBD2 (5 bases). The CDR3 totals 15 residues. V lost 1 base, J lost 2 bases, and 9 bases lay in between. Germline CDR1 is SGHAT and CDR2 is FQNNGV. CDR3 nucleotides: TGTGCCAGCAGCTTAGCCAGCGGCCCCTACAATGAGCAGTTCTTC. It is translated as CASSLASGPYNEQFF.

This chain links TRBV13 with TRBJ1-3; 9 nucleotides line up with TRBD1. The V gene end was trimmed by 1 base and the J gene end by 4 bases; junction bases not matched to a gene: 8. This CDR3 region has 17 residues. Per germline, CDR1 PRHDT and CDR2 FYEKMQ (reference sequence). The CDR3, as DNA: TGTGCCAGCAGCTTAGTCGCGGGACAGGGTTACGGAAACACCATATATTTT. This encodes CASSLVAGQGYGNTIYF.

The genes are TRBV7-8 and TRBJ2-1; tentatively, D is TRBD1 (6 bases). The V end lost 4 bases, the J end lost 12 bases, and 16 bases lay between the germline ends. CDR3 length: 13 amino acids. CDR1 is SGHVS, CDR2 FQNEAQ, per germline. The CDR3 DNA is TGTGCCAGCAGCTCCCTAGGGGGTGGTGGGCAGTTCTTC. Translation gives CASSSLGGGGQFF.

The gene calls are TRBV27 and TRBJ1-1; TRBD1 might be the D (5 bases). Germline V gene sequence: CDR1 MNHEY, CDR2 SMNVEV (reference sequence). The germline V and J ends were trimmed by 4 bases and 9 bases, with 18 bases remaining between them. The length of the CDR3 is 14 residues. This CDR3 reads CASSYAGPNLKAFF. The CDR3 DNA reads as TGTGCCAGCAGTTATGCAGGGCCCAACTTGAAAGCTTTCTTT.

This sequence joins TRBV7-2 and TRBJ1-2, with 8 bases identical to TRBD1. J lost 5 bases, V lost 4 bases, and 6 bases had no gene match. The CDR3 has 14 amino acids. CDR1 and CDR2 (germline): SGHTA, FQGNSA. The CDR3 sequence: CASSSGQGRYGYTF. CDR3 DNA sequence: TGTGCCAGCAGCTCCGGACAGGGACGGTATGGCTACACCTTC.

The sample holds a few counts of this clone. CDR3 bases: TGCGCCAGCAGCCAAGGTTCGGGCACTGAAGCTTTCTTT. Its translation is CASSQGSGTEAFF. The V call is TRBV4-1, the J call TRBJ1-1; no definite D call. Trimming took off 1 base at V and 4 bases at J, with 7 bases between the two ends. This CDR3 comprises 13 residues. CDR1 and CDR2 (germline): MGHRA, YSYEKL.

The V call is TRBV9, the J call TRBJ1-4; TRBD1 matches at 8 bases. The J segment lost 10 bases and the V segment lost 2 bases, leaving 10 bases of the junction unmatched. This CDR3 region has 15 residues. In germline, CDR1 is SGDLS, CDR2 YYNGEE. CDR3 residues: CASSVTGQGGGKLFF. CDR3 nucleotide sequence: TGTGCCAGCAGCGTGACTGGACAGGGTGGGGGAAAACTGTTTTTT.

This rearrangement joins TRBV5-1 to TRBJ1-1; D not resolved. Trimming took 4 bases from V and 0 from J, leaving 7 bases between them. The CDR3 contains 13 residues. Germline V lookup: CDR1 SGHRS, CDR2 YFSETQ. CDR3 bases: TGCGCCAGCAGCCTCGGGATGAACACTGAAGCTTTCTTT. This codes for CASSLGMNTEAFF.

The chain links TRBV2 to TRBJ2-1, with a possible D match to TRBD2 (5 bases). Per germline, CDR1 SNHLY and CDR2 FYNNEI. V was clipped by 2 bases and J by 10 bases, with 6 bases between them. The CDR3 has 11 amino acids. CDR3: CASSERLEQFF. CDR3 nucleotide sequence: TGTGCCAGCAGTGAAAGACTAGAGCAGTTCTTC.

The chain recombines TRBV29-1 with TRBJ1-1; perhaps TRBD1 as D (5 bases). Germline values: CDR1 SQVTM, CDR2 ANQGSEA. The ends were cut back, 1 base at V and 0 bases at J, with 21 bases in the middle. The length of the CDR3 is 18 residues. For the CDR3, the DNA is TGCAGCGTTGAAGTATTAAGAGGAGTGACAGCCTTGAACACTGAAGCTTTCTTT. It encodes CSVEVLRGVTALNTEAFF.

V and J are TRBV4-2 and TRBJ2-5; D not certain. Germline CDR1 is LGHNA and CDR2 is YNFKEQ. Trimming took off 0 bases at V and 5 bases at J, with 7 bases between the two ends. This CDR3 region has 13 residues. CDR3 sequence reads: CASSQDVAETQYF. CDR3 nucleotides: TGTGCCAGCAGCCAAGATGTTGCTGAGACCCAGTACTTC.

The chain links TRBV5-1 to TRBJ2-5; D is undetermined. The V and J ends lost 3 bases and 4 bases respectively, with 7 bases between them. CDR1 and CDR2 from the germline V gene are SGHRS and YFSETQ. This CDR3 region has 12 residues. CDR3 nucleotide sequence: TGCGCCAGCAGCTCGGACCGAGAGACCCAGTACTTC. Its protein is CASSSDRETQYF.

V usage is TRBV29-1 and J usage is TRBJ1-2; D unclear. Germline values: CDR1 SQVTM, CDR2 ANQGSEA. Trimming left V 3 bases short and J 6 bases short, with 5 bases between. CDR3 length: 10 amino acids. The DNA for the CDR3 is TGCAGCGTTGATATGGATGGCTACACCTTC. Amino acids: CSVDMDGYTF.

The V gene is TRBV2, the J gene TRBJ2-7; D may correspond to TRBD1 or TRBD2 (5 bases each). Trimming shortened V by 7 bases and J by 1 base, and 14 bases separated the two germline ends. The CDR3 runs 14 residues. The germline V gene encodes CDR1 SNHLY and CDR2 FYNNEI. The CDR3: CASTAGSKSYEQYF. In nucleotides, the CDR3 is TGTGCCAGCACCGCAGGGAGTAAGTCCTACGAGCAGTACTTC.

The rearrangement joins TRBV28 to TRBJ2-3; 10 nucleotides line up with TRBD2. Germline V gives CDR1 MDHEN, CDR2 SYDVKM. J was trimmed by 2 bases and V by 4 bases; bases with no gene match: 6. The length of the CDR3 is 16 residues. DNA of the CDR3: TGTGCCAGCAGTTCCCCGGGACTAGCGTACACAGATACGCAGTATTTT. Residues: CASSSPGLAYTDTQYF.

This chain connects TRBV4-2 to TRBJ1-3; TRBD1 is a possible D gene (6 bases). CDR1 is LGHNA and CDR2 is YNFKEQ in the germline V gene. Trimming shortened V by 3 bases and J by 0 bases, and 9 bases separated the two germline ends. CDR3 length: 15 residues. The DNA for the CDR3 is TGTGCCAGCAGCCAGGGGGCTTTCTCTGGAAACACCATATATTTT. This sequence encodes CASSQGAFSGNTIYF.

This chain links TRBV7-2 with TRBJ1-5, with D perhaps matching TRBD1 (5 bases). The CDR3 spans 15 residues. Germline V gene lookup returns CDR1 SGHTA and CDR2 FQGNSA. The V end was cut by 5 bases, the J end by 3 bases, with 14 bases between. In DNA form, the CDR3 reads TGTGCCAGCAGCCCCAGCTCGGGGGACAATCAGCCCCAGCATTTT. Translation gives CASSPSSGDNQPQHF. Together with reference TRBV7-2 and TRBJ1-5, the CDR3 gives the full variable domain: GAGVSQSPSNKVTEKGKDVELRCDPISGHTALYWYRQSLGQGLEFLIYFQGNSAPDKSGLPSDRFSAERTGGSVSTLTIQRTQQEDSAVYLCASSPSSGDNQPQHFGDGTRLSIL.

The rearrangement links TRBV27 to TRBJ2-5, with 8 bases matching TRBD2. CDR1 MNHEY and CDR2 SMNVEV come from the germline V gene (reference sequence). This CDR3 is built from 15 residues. The V and J ends lost 4 bases and 5 bases, in that order; junction bases with no gene match: 9. CDR3 in amino acids: CASSSPGRAVETQYF. The CDR3 nucleotides are TGTGCCAGCAGTTCTCCCGGGAGGGCCGTGGAGACCCAGTACTTC.

This chain uses TRBV12-5 with TRBJ1-2; 9 bases line up with TRBD1. Germline V gene data show CDR1 as LGHNT and CDR2 as FRNRAP. The junction had 11 bases not matched to a gene; V was cut back by 0 bases and J by 3 bases. This CDR3 has 18 residues. The CDR3 region is CASGLVLDRGVPDYGYTF. DNA of the CDR3: TGTGCTAGTGGTTTGGTACTGGACAGGGGTGTTCCGGACTATGGCTACACCTTC. Full variable domain (outside the CDR3, taken from reference TRBV12-5 and TRBJ1-2): DARVTQTPRHKVTEMGQEVTMRCQPILGHNTVFWYRQTMMQGLELLAYFRNRAPLDDSGMPKDRFSAEMPDATLATLKIQPSEPRDSAVYFCASGLVLDRGVPDYGYTFGSGTRLTVV.